Listed below are T cell receptor beta chains from one sample, sequenced in a study of graft-versus-host responses after intestinal transplantation. The protocol was immunoSEQ multiplex PCR, while the TCRdb copy is restricted to in-frame clones and leaves out a portion. The table records roughly 120,000 clones, less than 95% of them present only once. Their recognized antigens are unknown. Specimen: unstimulated CD4+ T cells sorted from spleen or lymph node cells, collected before intestinal transplant. The receptor set was obtained from a human donor who received an intestinal transplant. The CDR3 runs from the conserved cysteine through the conserved F or W. D genes are given only for firm matches. Clone size, where shown, is once, few, many, or a class for clones that have expanded.

clone_size	v_call	j_call	d_call	cdr3_length	cdr3_nt	cdr3_aa
-	TRBV6-5	TRBJ2-3	-	13	TGTGCCAGCAATAAGCTTCGCACAGATACGCAGTATTTT	CASNKLRTDTQYF
-	TRBV7-9	TRBJ2-3	-	17	TGTGCCAGCAGCTTAGCGCTAAGCGGTATTGGCACAGATACGCAGTATTTT	CASSLALSGIGTDTQYF
-	TRBV6-5	TRBJ1-5	-	13	TGTGCCAGCAGCAGAGACCGGCAGGAGCCCCAGCATTTT	CASSRDRQEPQHF
-	TRBV7-8	TRBJ1-5	TRBD1	16	TGTGCCAGCAGCCTCGGGACAGGTTATCGCAATCAGCCCCAGCATTTT	CASSLGTGYRNQPQHF
-	TRBV6-1	TRBJ2-3	TRBD2	14	TGTGCCAGCAGCAAGCGGGGGGTAGTGGATACGCAGTATTTT	CASSKRGVVDTQYF
once	TRBV9	TRBJ2-1	TRBD2	15	TGTGCCAGCAGCGGAGATAGCGGGATGTACAATGAGCAGTTCTTC	CASSGDSGMYNEQFF
-	TRBV29-1	TRBJ2-5	-	14	TGCAGCGCCACCAGGGGCACAGCCCAAGAGACCCAGTACTTC	CSATRGTAQETQYF
-	TRBV7-3	TRBJ2-7	TRBD1	15	TGTGCCAGCAGCGTGGGACAGGGGCTGACCTACGAGCAGTACTTC	CASSVGQGLTYEQYF
-	TRBV6-5	TRBJ2-1	TRBD2	13	TGTGCCGCAAGAGGGAGCGGGAGAAATGAGCAGTTCTTC	CAARGSGRNEQFF
once	TRBV16	TRBJ1-5	TRBD1	19	TGTGCCAGCAGCCAATCCGACAGGGGGCGCCGGGTGGGCAATCAGCCCCAGCATTTT	CASSQSDRGRRVGNQPQHF
once	TRBV10-3	TRBJ1-1	-	13	TGTGCCATCAGGCAGGGAGGAGGAACTGAAGCTTTCTTT	CAIRQGGGTEAFF
-	TRBV7-9	TRBJ1-1	TRBD1	18	TGTGCCAGCAGGATAGGGCCAATGGGACAGCCTACAGACACTGAAGCTTTCTTT	CASRIGPMGQPTDTEAFF
-	TRBV5-1	TRBJ2-3	-	16	TGCGCCAGCAGCTTGGGGGCGACCAAAATCACAGATACGCAGTATTTT	CASSLGATKITDTQYF
-	TRBV28	TRBJ2-1	-	13	TGTGCCAGCAGTTTGTTTACCTACAATGAGCAGTTCTTC	CASSLFTYNEQFF
-	TRBV9	TRBJ1-3	-	13	TGTGCCAGCAGCGTAGCAGGTGGAAACACCATATATTTT	CASSVAGGNTIYF
once	TRBV2	TRBJ2-2	-	17	TGTGCCAGCAGTGACACCCCCGTACAGGGTCCGACCGGGGAGCTGTTTTTT	CASSDTPVQGPTGELFF
-	TRBV18	TRBJ2-1	-	15	TGTGCCAGCTCACCAGAACTTTCATCCTACAATGAGCAGTTCTTC	CASSPELSSYNEQFF
-	TRBV5-1	TRBJ1-2	TRBD1	15	TGCGCCAGCAGCTCAACCAGACAGGGAGACTATGGCTACACCTTC	CASSSTRQGDYGYTF
-	TRBV18	TRBJ1-2	TRBD1	14	TGTGCCAGCTCACCGGGGACAGGGGAATATGGCTACACCTTC	CASSPGTGEYGYTF
-	TRBV5-1	TRBJ2-1	TRBD2	14	TGCGCCAGCACCCGGACTAGCGGGTCCGATGAGCAGTTCTTC	CASTRTSGSDEQFF
-	TRBV30	TRBJ2-7	-	13	TGTGCCTGGAGTGGGGGGACATCATACGAGCAGTACTTC	CAWSGGTSYEQYF
-	TRBV5-1	TRBJ2-7	TRBD1	13	TGCGCCAGCAGCTGGGACAGGGACTACGAGCAGTACTTC	CASSWDRDYEQYF
-	TRBV11-2	TRBJ1-3	-	17	TGTGCCAGCAGCTTAGAAAGCCCCGCTTATCCTGGAAACACCATATATTTT	CASSLESPAYPGNTIYF
-	TRBV29-1	TRBJ2-7	TRBD2	15	TGCAGCGTTGAAGGAGGACTAGCGGGAGAGAGGGAGCAGTACTTC	CSVEGGLAGEREQYF
-	TRBV5-1	TRBJ1-2	TRBD1	17	TGCGCCAGCAGCCGGATCTCTGGACAGGCCTTTGACTATGGCTACACCTTC	CASSRISGQAFDYGYTF
-	TRBV2	TRBJ1-6	-	16	TGTGCCAGCAGAGGTTTCTTGACAGGTTTTAATTCACCCCTCCACTTT	CASRGFLTGFNSPLHF